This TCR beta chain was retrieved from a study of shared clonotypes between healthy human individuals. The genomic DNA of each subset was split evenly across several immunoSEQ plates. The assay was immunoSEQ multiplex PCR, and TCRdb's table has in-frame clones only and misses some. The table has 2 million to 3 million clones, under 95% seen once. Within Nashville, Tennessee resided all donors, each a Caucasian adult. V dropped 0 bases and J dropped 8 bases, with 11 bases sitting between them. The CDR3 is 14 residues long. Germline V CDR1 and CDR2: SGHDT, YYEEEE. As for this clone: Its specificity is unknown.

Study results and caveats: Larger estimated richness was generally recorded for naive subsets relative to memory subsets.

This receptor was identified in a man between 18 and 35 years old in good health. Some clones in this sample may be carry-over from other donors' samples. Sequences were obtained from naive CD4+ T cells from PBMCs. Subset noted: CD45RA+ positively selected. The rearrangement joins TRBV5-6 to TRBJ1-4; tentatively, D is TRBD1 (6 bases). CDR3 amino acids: CASSLGAGTEKLFF. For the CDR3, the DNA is TGTGCCAGCAGCTTGGGAGCAGGGACAGAAAAACTGTTTTTT.